This TCR beta chain emerged from a study of blood T cell repertoires in COVID-19. Study-wide context: Samples of COVID-19 (acute and convalescent) were obtained from the United States, Italy and Spain.

A note on this clone: This sample also contains other DNA sequences that code for the same CDR3.

Per the germline V gene, CDR1 is LNHDA and CDR2 is SQIVND (reference sequence). The V gene end was trimmed by 3 bases and the J gene end by 7 bases; junction bases not matched to a gene: 8. The CDR3 extends over 15 amino acids. Some clones are missing from TCRdb's copy, which holds only in-frame ones; the method was immunoSEQ multiplex PCR. Of 60,000 to 65,000 clones in the sample, roughly 80% were seen once. The sequencing input was peripheral blood. The V call is TRBV19, the J call TRBJ2-2; 7 nucleotides agree with TRBD2. This clonotype originated in a man aged 55 to 69 with COVID-19, enrolled during active disease. The CDR3 loop reads CASSIGGGYDGELFF. In DNA form, the CDR3 reads TGTGCCAGTAGTATTGGGGGGGGGTACGACGGGGAGCTGTTTTTT.